This T cell receptor beta chain was sequenced during a study of regulatory T cells in long-lasting Graves disease. Background on the study: Antithyroid drug intake by newly diagnosed Graves' patients had lasted under 3 months.

V was shortened by 6 bases and J by 2 bases, with 7 bases between the two germline ends. The CDR3 runs to 12 residues. Per germline, CDR1 MNHEY and CDR2 SMNVEV (reference sequence). Notes on the study in general: Persistent disease exhibited a predilection for TRBV28, TRBJ1-2 and TRBJ2-5. The study found persistent patients shared more public clonotypes (roughly 2,600) than new patients (about 1,000).

This clonotype was picked up many times. The antigen remains unidentified. CDR3 regions were amplified by Arm-PCR using iRepertoire HTBI primers to build TCR beta libraries. TCRdb re-called the multiplex PCR reads with MiXCR, one entry per CDR3 protein. This table has more than 400,000 distinct CDR3 sequences, about a sixth appearing once. As to time point: newly diagnosed GD, antithyroid drugs for less than 3 months. Researchers made the TCR library from RNA that was extracted from PBMCs. The sample was also reused in another study, on T cells in Graves' hyperthyroidism and ophthalmopathy. As reported in that work: Researchers ran a first-round RT-PCR on the TCR CDR3 using the HTBI primer set.

This receptor was obtained from a woman younger than 45 with Graves disease. The V gene is TRBV27, the J gene TRBJ2-5; no clear D gene. This specimen consisted of peripheral blood mononuclear cells (PBMCs), obtained at new diagnosis, from a patient treated with antithyroid drugs. The CDR3 DNA reads TGTGCCAGCAGGGGCTTACAAGAGACCCAGTACTTC. As protein: CASRGLQETQYF.